This TCR beta chain was profiled in a study of blood T cell repertoires in COVID-19. Study-wide background: Whether acute or convalescent, the COVID-19 samples came from the United States, Italy and Spain. Sources were T cells, B-cell-depleted T cells, or PBMCs; the material itself was cDNA or gDNA.

Many counts were recorded for this clone. In the source study's methods: By means of reference gene primer amplification, nucleated cell counts were estimated. Assay used: immunoSEQ multiplex PCR; TCRdb lists only in-frame clones, some missing. V and J calls and clone size are given by that table; D and trimming were obtained from the DNA. Among a few hundred thousand clones, 86% were seen once, and the ten largest hold about 2%. The CDR3 has 15 residues. Germline V CDR1 and CDR2: SGHTA, FQGNSA. Trimming took 3 bases from V and 9 from J; bases not matched to a gene: 5. The sequence derives from a man under 40 who had recovered from COVID-19. The chain joins TRBV7-2 to TRBJ1-6; 10 nucleotides line up with TRBD1. The sample comprised peripheral blood. Written as DNA, the CDR3 is TGTGCCAGCAGCTTGCCGGGACAGGGGAGTTCACCCCTCCACTTT. Translation: CASSLPGQGSSPLHF. The full variable domain, with the rest looked up from reference TRBV7-2 and TRBJ1-6, is GAGVSQSPSNKVTEKGKDVELRCDPISGHTALYWYRQSLGQGLEFLIYFQGNSAPDKSGLPSDRFSAERTGGSVSTLTIQRTQQEDSAVYLCASSLPGQGSSPLHFGNGTRLTVT.